The 27 T cell receptor beta chains presented below share a single source sample, sequenced in a study of shared clonotypes between healthy human individuals. Method: immunoSEQ multiplex PCR; TCRdb's copy keeps in-frame clones and lacks some. The data contain roughly 500,000 clones, more than 65% of them singletons. The sample taken for sequencing was PBMCs. The receptors derive from a woman in her thirties or forties in good health. Some clones in this sample may be carry-over from other donors' samples.

The chain carries TRBV4-1 and TRBJ2-7, with TRBD1 identical over 9 bases. The germline V gene encodes CDR1 MGHRA and CDR2 YSYEKL. The CDR3 loop spans 17 amino acids. With V trimmed by 1 base and J by 4 bases, 11 bases remained unmatched. CDR3 coding DNA: TGCGCCAGCAGCCAAGGGCCGGGGGACAGGGAACGTTACGAGCAGTACTTC. As protein: CASSQGPGDRERYEQYF.

The chain has TRBV2 and TRBJ1-5, with 9 positions matching TRBD1. The CDR3 is 12 amino acids. Per germline, CDR1 SNHLY and CDR2 FYNNEI. The ends lost 8 bases at V and 10 bases at J; junction bases unmatched: 6. The CDR3 DNA sequence: TGTGCCAGCCGGGACAGGGAAGACCCCCAGCATTTT. It specifies CASRDREDPQHF.

The CDR3 coding sequence is TGCAGTGCGGCCAGGGGGCTCGGCTACACCTTC. Its protein is CSAARGLGYTF. This sequence joins TRBV20-1 and TRBJ1-2; 8 nucleotides match TRBD1. V was clipped by 6 bases and J by 8 bases; unmatched bases: 5. Per germline, CDR1 DFQATT and CDR2 SNEGSKA (reference sequence). This CDR3 has 11 residues.

J is TRBJ1-3 and V is TRBV7-8; maybe TRBD1 (5 bases). V was pared by 2 bases and J by 1 base, with 15 bases between. Looked up from germline, CDR1 is SGHVS and CDR2 is FQNEAQ. The length of the CDR3 is 17 residues. DNA of the CDR3: TGTGCCAGCAGCTTACAGGCAGGGAAATCTTCTGGAAACACCATATATTTT. Encoded protein: CASSLQAGKSSGNTIYF.

The rearrangement joins TRBV29-1 to TRBJ1-6, with a weak D call TRBD1 (6 bases). V gave up 0 bases and J gave up 0 bases, with 9 bases separating them. Per the germline V gene, CDR1 is SQVTM and CDR2 is ANQGSEA. The CDR3 contains 16 residues. The CDR3 sequence: CSVEDVGASYNSPLHF. CDR3 DNA sequence: TGCAGCGTTGAAGATGTGGGGGCCTCCTATAATTCACCCCTCCACTTT.

The genes are TRBV30 and TRBJ2-3; D not certain. CDR1 GTSNPN and CDR2 SVGIG come from the germline V gene (reference sequence). The CDR3 runs 14 residues. V shed 0 bases and J shed 2 bases, with 9 bases lying between them. The CDR3 spells CAWSVWADTDTQYF. CDR3 bases: TGTGCCTGGAGTGTATGGGCAGACACAGATACGCAGTATTTT.

The CDR3 nucleotides are TGTGCCAGCAGCCCGCCCCTCGACAGGGCCGTCTATTATGGCACTGAAGCTTTCTTT. This gives the protein CASSPPLDRAVYYGTEAFF. V and J are TRBV7-9 and TRBJ1-1; 7 nucleotides agree with TRBD1. Germline V lookup: CDR1 SEHNR, CDR2 FQNEAQ (reference sequence). The CDR3 is made up of 19 amino acids. J lost 4 bases, V lost 5 bases, and 22 bases had no gene match.

V gene TRBV11-2 combines with J gene TRBJ2-1, with 11 bases identical to TRBD1. The V segment lost 4 bases and the J segment 8 bases; nucleotides outside the gene matches: 7. This CDR3 has 15 amino acids. Germline V gene lookup returns CDR1 SGHAT and CDR2 FQNNGV. This chain's CDR3 is CASSSLEGQGDEQFF. The DNA of the CDR3 is TGTGCCAGCAGCTCCTTGGAGGGACAGGGGGATGAGCAGTTCTTC.

The rearrangement links TRBV11-2 to TRBJ2-5; 9 bases line up with TRBD1. The germline CDR1 and CDR2 sequences are SGHAT and FQNNGV. The CDR3 contains 17 residues. With 0 bases clipped from V and 2 bases from J, the junction kept 7 bases outside the gene matches. CDR3 DNA: TGTGCCAGCAGCTTAGACCGGGACAGGGCCATACAAGAGACCCAGTACTTC. Encoded protein: CASSLDRDRAIQETQYF.

The table lists this clone with a few counts. Within the sample, other DNA sequences also encode this same CDR3. The chain recombines TRBV6-5 with TRBJ2-1, with 10 positions matching TRBD2. The CDR3 consists of 14 residues. Germline V CDR1 and CDR2: MNHEY, SVGAGI. The V gene end was trimmed by 5 bases and the J gene end by 7 bases; junction bases not matched to a gene: 5. The CDR3 loop is CASSLAGESNEQFF. The CDR3, as DNA: TGTGCCAGCAGTCTAGCGGGAGAGAGTAATGAGCAGTTCTTC.

The table lists this clone with many counts. The chain uses TRBV7-8 and TRBJ2-7; perhaps TRBD2 as D (6 bases). The CDR3 contains 15 residues. V lost 0 bases to trimming and J lost 1 base, with 10 bases between them. CDR1 and CDR2 (germline): SGHVS, FQNEAQ. This CDR3 reads CASSLALEGSYEQYF. The CDR3 region has the DNA TGTGCCAGCAGCTTAGCGTTGGAGGGATCCTACGAGCAGTACTTC.

J is TRBJ1-1 and V is TRBV12-5; the D gene is possibly TRBD1 (6 bases). CDR1 and CDR2 from the germline V gene are LGHNT and FRNRAP. The CDR3 consists of 14 residues. V lost 7 bases and J lost 4, with 16 bases in between. CDR3: CASAPQDSVTEAFF. DNA for the CDR3: TGTGCTAGTGCCCCCCAGGACAGTGTCACTGAAGCTTTCTTT.

The V and J genes are TRBV14 and TRBJ1-2, with TRBD1 as a possible D gene (5 bases). The germline V gene has CDR1 SGHDN and CDR2 FVKESK. This CDR3 is 15 amino acids long. V lost 4 bases and J lost 0, with 12 bases in between. CDR3 residues: CASSRGRPANYGYTF. CDR3 DNA sequence: TGTGCCAGCAGCCGGGGACGGCCTGCTAACTATGGCTACACCTTC.

The rearrangement links TRBV19 to TRBJ2-3; D assignment may be TRBD1 or TRBD2 (5 bases each). V lost 5 bases, J lost 5 bases, and 14 bases lay in between. CDR3 length: 14 amino acids. The V gene's germline CDR1 is LNHDA and CDR2 SQIVND (reference sequence). In nucleotides, the CDR3 is TGTGCCAGTAGTCTGGGGACGGCGGGAGATACGCAGTATTTT. Translating gives CASSLGTAGDTQYF.

This clone was seen only once. The chain joins TRBV2 to TRBJ1-4, with D possibly matching TRBD1 (5 bases). The CDR3 covers 16 residues. Germline V lookup: CDR1 SNHLY, CDR2 FYNNEI. Between the trimmed V and J ends, which lost 4 bases and 0 bases, there was a span of 12 bases. The CDR3 nucleotides are TGTGCCAGCAGTGTAAGGGACGTCGCAACTAATGAAAAACTGTTTTTT. Translating it yields CASSVRDVATNEKLFF. Based on the CDR3 plus reference TRBV2 and TRBJ1-4, the full variable domain is EPEVTQTPSHQVTQMGQEVILRCVPISNHLYFYWYRQILGQKVEFLVSFYNNEISEKSEIFDDQFSVERPDGSNFTLKIRSTKLEDSAMYFCASSVRDVATNEKLFFGSGTQLSVL.

Only one count was recorded for this clone. The rearrangement uses TRBV5-4 and TRBJ2-1; 8 positions agree with TRBD2. There are 14 residues in the CDR3. The germline V gene has CDR1 SGHNT and CDR2 YYREEE (reference sequence). V was pared by 5 bases and J by 2 bases, with 3 bases of the junction left unmatched. In DNA, the CDR3 is TGTGCCAGCAGTACTAGCGGTGCCTACAATGAGCAGTTCTTC. Translating gives CASSTSGAYNEQFF.

J is TRBJ1-3 and V is TRBV11-2; 7 bases fit TRBD1. The CDR3 runs 15 residues. The germline V gene has CDR1 SGHAT and CDR2 FQNNGV. The ends lost 5 bases at V and 0 bases at J; junction bases unmatched: 4. CDR3 residues: CASSPQGGSGNTIYF. CDR3 nucleotides: TGTGCCAGCAGCCCGCAGGGGGGCTCTGGAAACACCATATATTTT. Supplemented by reference TRBV11-2 and TRBJ1-3, the full variable domain reads EAGVAQSPRYKIIEKRQSVAFWCNPISGHATLYWYQQILGQGPKLLIQFQNNGVVDDSQLPKDRFSAERLKGVDSTLKIQPAKLEDSAVYLCASSPQGGSGNTIYFGEGSWLTVV.

The V gene is TRBV5-4, the J gene TRBJ2-7, with 10 bases lining up with TRBD2. V trimming: 2 bases; J trimming: 4 bases; junction bases outside the gene matches: 15. This CDR3 has 18 residues. Per the germline V gene, CDR1 is SGHNT and CDR2 is YYREEE (reference sequence). The CDR3 DNA follows: TGTGCCAGCAGCTTTACCAGCGGGAGGGCCAGCTTGGGATACGAGCAGTACTTC. It translates to CASSFTSGRASLGYEQYF.

The rearrangement uses TRBV6-5 and TRBJ1-4; no clear D. This CDR3 has 15 amino acids. V was cut by 6 bases and J by 2 bases, with 13 bases left in between. Per germline, CDR1 MNHEY and CDR2 SVGAGI. CDR3 in amino acids: CASSLHQSTNEKLFF. CDR3 DNA sequence: TGTGCCAGCAGCCTCCATCAGAGCACTAATGAAAAACTGTTTTTT.

The CDR3 DNA follows: TGCGCCAGCAGCTTGGGAGGGGACGAGAGAGATACGCAGTATTTT. Translation gives CASSLGGDERDTQYF. The rearrangement links TRBV5-1 to TRBJ2-3; D could derive from TRBD1 or TRBD2 (5 bases each). V lost 0 bases, J lost 5 bases, and 13 bases lay in between. The CDR3 length is 15 residues. From germline, CDR1 is SGHRS and CDR2 YFSETQ.

The CDR3: CASSQGGGQTYNEQFF. CDR3 in DNA: TGCGCCAGCAGCCAAGGGGGGGGCCAAACATACAATGAGCAGTTCTTC. V gene TRBV4-1 combines with J gene TRBJ2-1; D may be TRBD2 (7 bases). Trimming removed 1 base at V and 4 bases at J, with 14 bases between. CDR1 is MGHRA and CDR2 is YSYEKL in the germline V gene. The CDR3 consists of 16 residues.

This clone has just a few counts. Other DNA variants within this sample encode the same CDR3. This rearrangement joins TRBV7-7 to TRBJ1-4; TRBD1 matches 7 bases. Germline CDR1 is SSHAT and CDR2 is FNYEAQ (reference sequence). The CDR3 is 14 residues long. After removal of 5 bases from V and 1 base from J, the junction contained 1 base not matched to a gene. CDR3 sequence: CASSPGGTNEKLFF. The CDR3 DNA sequence: TGTGCCAGCAGCCCAGGGGGAACTAATGAAAAACTGTTTTTT.

The chain couples TRBV2 to TRBJ1-5, with D possibly matching TRBD1 (6 bases). Germline-derived CDR1 and CDR2 are SNHLY and FYNNEI. Trimming cost V 8 bases and J 2 bases, with 10 bases left between them. This CDR3 comprises 13 residues. CDR3 amino acids: CASDPGGNQPQHF. The CDR3 DNA is TGTGCCAGCGATCCAGGGGGCAATCAGCCCCAGCATTTT.

The V and J genes are TRBV10-3 and TRBJ1-2, with 10 bases matching TRBD1. CDR1 and CDR2 from the germline V gene are ENHRY and SYGVKD. After removal of 6 bases from V and 6 bases from J, the junction contained 4 bases not matched to a gene. The CDR3 runs to 13 residues. DNA of the CDR3: TGTGCCATCAGCCCCGGGACAGGGGATGGCTACACCTTC. Translating it yields CAISPGTGDGYTF.

This chain joins TRBV9 and TRBJ1-2; maybe TRBD1 (6 bases). Germline loops: CDR1 SGDLS, CDR2 YYNGEE. V was trimmed by 0 bases and J by 2 bases, leaving 8 bases between them. The CDR3 runs 14 residues. The DNA for the CDR3 is TGTGCCAGCAGCGTAGAGGGGGGCAACTATGGCTACACCTTC. Translated, it gives CASSVEGGNYGYTF.

This clone was counted many times. This rearrangement joins TRBV12-2 to TRBJ2-1; TRBD2 was called by the table and not checked on the DNA. TRBV12-2 is tagged as a pseudogene. This CDR3 is built from 16 residues. CDR3 region: CASRSTSWSSYNEQFF. CDR3 bases: TGTGCAAGTCGCTCCACTAGCTGGAGCTCCTACAATGAGCAGTTCTTC.

This clone appeared once. This chain links TRBV11-1 with TRBJ1-1, with no clear D. V gave up 5 bases and J gave up 0 bases, with 13 bases separating them. Per the germline V gene, CDR1 is SGHAT and CDR2 is FQDESV (reference sequence). CDR3 length: 15 residues. CDR3 in DNA: TGTGCCAGCAGCCACATACAAGACATGAACACTGAAGCTTTCTTT. This gives the protein CASSHIQDMNTEAFF.